The T cell receptor (beta chain) under discussion was sequenced for a study of blood T cell repertoires in COVID-19. This CDR3 is built from 16 residues. The V gene lost 0 bases and the J gene lost 0 bases, with 12 bases spanning the gap. Germline V gene lookup returns CDR1 GTSNPN and CDR2 SVGIG (reference sequence). The table came from immunoSEQ multiplex PCR; TCRdb's copy has only in-frame clones and leaves some out. The table shows about 140,000 clones, with roughly 80% occurring only once. This rearrangement joins TRBV30 to TRBJ2-4; TRBD1 is a possible D gene (6 bases). The sequencing input was peripheral blood. The receptor's source is a woman over 75 with acute or convalescent COVID-19. CDR3 residues: CAWSVRGSLAKNIQYF. DNA of the CDR3: TGTGCCTGGAGTGTAAGGGGGTCCCTAGCCAAAAACATTCAGTACTTC.